This T cell receptor (beta chain) originates from a study of long-term antiretroviral therapy in people with HIV. Whole-study results and caveats: Narrower CDR3 length ranges marked HIV repertoires relative to controls.

Points on this clone: Its antigen is unknown.

V dropped 1 base and J dropped 5 bases, with 3 bases sitting between them. This CDR3 contains 11 residues. CDR1 and CDR2 (germline): DFQATT, SNEGSKA (reference sequence). Survey-level resolution applied to immunoSEQ assay v3.0. Method: immunoSEQ multiplex PCR; TCRdb's copy keeps in-frame clones and lacks some. The sample shows 24,000 or so clones, approximately 80% of them seen only once. The TCR was taken from a man younger than 45 with HIV. The source was unsorted PBMCs, collected around 4.2 years after starting antiretroviral therapy. This chain connects TRBV20-1 to TRBJ2-1; D unclear. CDR3: CSARGDNEQFF. The CDR3 coding sequence is TGCAGTGCTAGAGGAGACAATGAGCAGTTCTTC.